The 3 T cell receptor beta chains reported below all come from one sample, sequenced in a study of CD8+CD57+ T cells in acquired aplastic anemia. For CDR3 and TCR beta VDJ profiling, genomic DNA was the template used. Each CDR3 protein gets one entry after TCRdb re-called the reads with MiXCR. Among 150,000 or so distinct CDR3 sequences listed, 63% were seen once. What was sequenced was sorted CD4+, CD8+, or CD8+CD57+ T cells (not recorded which) from PBMCs. These receptors were collected from a human donor in good health.

The genes are TRBV12-3 or TRBV12-4 and TRBJ2-6; maybe TRBD2 (6 bases). The V and J ends lost 8 bases and 0 bases respectively, with 14 bases between them. The CDR3 runs to 16 residues. The CDR3 sequence: CASWGTGVSGANVLTF. The CDR3 bases are TGTGCCAGCTGGGGGACGGGAGTCTCTGGGGCCAACGTCCTGACTTTC.

This sequence joins TRBV19 and TRBJ1-2, with unresolved D. CDR3 size: 13 residues. V dropped 3 bases and J dropped 2 bases, with 7 bases sitting between them. Germline V gives CDR1 LNHDA, CDR2 SQIVND (reference sequence). In DNA form, the CDR3 reads TGTGCCAGTAGTATGGGGATGAACTATGGCTACACCTTC. Protein: CASSMGMNYGYTF. The full variable domain, its missing parts supplied by reference TRBV19 and TRBJ1-2, is DGGITQSPKYLFRKEGQNVTLSCEQNLNHDAMYWYRQDPGQGLRLIYYSQIVNDFQKGDIAEGYSVSREKKESFPLTVTSAQKNPTAFYLCASSMGMNYGYTFGSGTRLTVV.

This clonotype was detected ten times or more. The CDR3 spells CASSLALPGESSSYNEQFF. In DNA form, the CDR3 reads TGTGCCAGCAGCTTAGCGCTGCCCGGTGAGTCGAGCTCCTACAATGAGCAGTTCTTC. The genes are TRBV7-9 and TRBJ2-1, with D unresolved. The germline V and J ends were trimmed by 0 bases and 0 bases, with 18 bases remaining between them. This CDR3 contains 19 residues. Germline V gene sequence: CDR1 SEHNR, CDR2 FQNEAQ (reference sequence).